This T cell receptor (beta chain) was identified during a study of blood T cells in healthy people across ages. Overall study findings and caveats: Researchers judged that diversity estimates from one million T cells fell short of true values. The lack of PBMC sorting stopped any conclusive naive versus antigen-experienced comparison. The CMV status of each donor remained undetermined, and this could have confounded shifts in expanded clonotypes.

Details on this clonotype: Its matching antigen is unknown.

Each sample used at least 6.5 million PBMCs. The second PCR ran roughly 6 to 11 cycles with a sample-barcoded 5' primer and J-beta primers. TCRdb reanalysed the 5' RACE reads using MiXCR and keeps one entry per CDR3 protein. Among 1.4 million to 1.5 million distinct CDR3 sequences listed, roughly 45% were seen once. The TCR originated in a woman aged 18-35 years in good health. The sample comprised blood.

The CDR3 sequence is CASSLVAGDNEQYF. Written as DNA, the CDR3 is TGTGCCAGCAGCCTAGTAGCGGGAGACAATGAGCAGTACTTC. This chain connects TRBV7-2 to TRBJ2-7; the match to TRBD2 covers 9 bases. The trim removed 5 bases at V and 7 bases at J, leaving 9 bases unmatched. The CDR3 spans 14 residues. Germline V gene lookup returns CDR1 SGHTA and CDR2 FQGNSA.